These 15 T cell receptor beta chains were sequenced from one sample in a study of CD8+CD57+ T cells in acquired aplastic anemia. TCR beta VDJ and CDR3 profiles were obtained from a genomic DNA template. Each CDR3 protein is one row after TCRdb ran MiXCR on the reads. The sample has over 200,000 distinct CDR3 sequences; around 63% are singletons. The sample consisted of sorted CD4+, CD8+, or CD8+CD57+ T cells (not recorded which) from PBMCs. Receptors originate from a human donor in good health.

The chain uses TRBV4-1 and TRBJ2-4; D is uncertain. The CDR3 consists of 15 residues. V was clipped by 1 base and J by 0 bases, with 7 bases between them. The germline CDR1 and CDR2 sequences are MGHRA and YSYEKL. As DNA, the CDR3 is TGCGCCAGCAGCCAAGGGCGCCTAGCCAAAAACATTCAGTACTTC. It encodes CASSQGRLAKNIQYF.

The CDR3 spells CASSTGKYRRDNNEQFF. The CDR3, as DNA: TGTGCCAGCAGTACGGGGAAGTACAGGCGGGACAATAATGAGCAGTTCTTC. The chain uses TRBV14 and TRBJ2-1; D assignment may be TRBD1 or TRBD2 (6 bases each). V was shortened by 6 bases and J by 7 bases, with 25 bases between the two germline ends. This CDR3 spans 17 amino acids. Looked up from germline, CDR1 is SGHDN and CDR2 is FVKESK.

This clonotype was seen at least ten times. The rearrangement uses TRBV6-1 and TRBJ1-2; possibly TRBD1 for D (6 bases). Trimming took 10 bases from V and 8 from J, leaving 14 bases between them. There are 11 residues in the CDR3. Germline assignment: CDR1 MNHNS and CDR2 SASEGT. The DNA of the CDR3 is TGTGCCACCTGGGGGCAGGGAGGCTACACCTTC. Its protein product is CATWGQGGYTF.

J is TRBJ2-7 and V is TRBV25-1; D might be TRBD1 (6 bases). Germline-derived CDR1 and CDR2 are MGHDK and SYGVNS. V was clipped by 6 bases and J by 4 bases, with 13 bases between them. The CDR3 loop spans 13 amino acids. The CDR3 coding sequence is TGTGCCAGCAGAACGGGACAAGGATACGAGCAGTACTTC. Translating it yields CASRTGQGYEQYF.

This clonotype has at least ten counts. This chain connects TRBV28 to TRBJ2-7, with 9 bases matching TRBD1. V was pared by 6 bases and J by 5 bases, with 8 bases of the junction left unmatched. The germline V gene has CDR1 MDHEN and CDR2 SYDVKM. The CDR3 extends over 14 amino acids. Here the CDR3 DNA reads TGTGCCAGCAGCCGTGGACAGGGGCGTAACGAGCAGTACTTC. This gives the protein CASSRGQGRNEQYF.

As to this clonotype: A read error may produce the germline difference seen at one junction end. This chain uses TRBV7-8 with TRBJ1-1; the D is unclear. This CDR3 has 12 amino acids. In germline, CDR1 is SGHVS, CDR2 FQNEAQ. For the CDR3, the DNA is TGTGCCAACAGCTTAGGTTCCGAAGAAGCTTTCTTT. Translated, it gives CANSLGSEEAFF.

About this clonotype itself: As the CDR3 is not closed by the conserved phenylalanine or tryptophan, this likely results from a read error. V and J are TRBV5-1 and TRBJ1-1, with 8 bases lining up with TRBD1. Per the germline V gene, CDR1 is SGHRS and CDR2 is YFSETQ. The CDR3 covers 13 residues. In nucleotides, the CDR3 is TGCACCAGCAGCGAGGACAGGGCTGCTGAAGCTTTCTTG. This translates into CTSSEDRAAEAFL.

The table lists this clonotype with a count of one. CDR3 region: CSARDTGRAGYTF. The CDR3 DNA reads TGCAGTGCTAGAGACACAGGGAGGGCTGGCTACACCTTC. This rearrangement joins TRBV20-1 to TRBJ1-2, with D possibly TRBD1 on 6 matching bases. The CDR3 covers 13 residues. The ends were cut back, 0 bases at V and 7 bases at J, with 12 bases in the middle. Germline loops: CDR1 DFQATT, CDR2 SNEGSKA (reference sequence).

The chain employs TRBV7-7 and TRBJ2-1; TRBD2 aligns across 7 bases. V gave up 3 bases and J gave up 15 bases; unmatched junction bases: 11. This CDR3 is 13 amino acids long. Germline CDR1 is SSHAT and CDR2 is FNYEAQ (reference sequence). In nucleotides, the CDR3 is TGTGCCAGCAGCTTGGGGGGGGGGAATGGGCGGTTCTTC. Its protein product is CASSLGGGNGRFF. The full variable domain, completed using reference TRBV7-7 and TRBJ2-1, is GAGVSQSPRYKVTKRGQDVTLRCDPISSHATLYWYQQALGQGPEFLTYFNYEAQPDKSGLPSDRFSAERPEGSISTLTIQRTEQRDSAMYRCASSLGGGNGRFFGPGTRLTVL.

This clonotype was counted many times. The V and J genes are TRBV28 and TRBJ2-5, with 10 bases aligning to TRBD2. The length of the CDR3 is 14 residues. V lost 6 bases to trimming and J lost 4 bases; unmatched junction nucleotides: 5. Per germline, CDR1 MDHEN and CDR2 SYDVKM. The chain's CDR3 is CASSLAGAVETQYF. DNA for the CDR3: TGTGCCAGCAGCCTAGCGGGAGCCGTAGAGACCCAGTACTTC.

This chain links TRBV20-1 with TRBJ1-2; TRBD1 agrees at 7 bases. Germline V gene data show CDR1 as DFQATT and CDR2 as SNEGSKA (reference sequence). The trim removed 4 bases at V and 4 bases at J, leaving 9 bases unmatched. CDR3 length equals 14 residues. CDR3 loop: CSAIDRAIGYGYTF. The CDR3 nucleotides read TGCAGTGCTATTGACAGGGCGATAGGCTATGGCTACACCTTC.

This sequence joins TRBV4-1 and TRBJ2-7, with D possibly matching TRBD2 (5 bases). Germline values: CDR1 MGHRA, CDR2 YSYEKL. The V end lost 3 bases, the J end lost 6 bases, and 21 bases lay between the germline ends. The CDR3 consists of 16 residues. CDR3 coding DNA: TGCGCCAGCAGCCAGGGGTTGGGAGCCGGAGTGGGCGAGCAGTACTTC. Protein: CASSQGLGAGVGEQYF.

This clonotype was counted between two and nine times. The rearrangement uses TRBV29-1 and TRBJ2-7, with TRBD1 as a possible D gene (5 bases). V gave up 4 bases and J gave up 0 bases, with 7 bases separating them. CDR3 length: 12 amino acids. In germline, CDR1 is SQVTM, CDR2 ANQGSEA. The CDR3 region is CSVGQSSYEQYF. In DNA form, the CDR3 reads TGCAGCGTTGGACAGAGCTCCTACGAGCAGTACTTC.

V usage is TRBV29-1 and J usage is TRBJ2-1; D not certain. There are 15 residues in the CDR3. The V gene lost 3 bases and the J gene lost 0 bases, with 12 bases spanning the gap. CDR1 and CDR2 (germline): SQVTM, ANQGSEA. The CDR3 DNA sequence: TGCAGCGTTGAGTCAACGGTCAGCTCCTACAATGAGCAGTTCTTC. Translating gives CSVESTVSSYNEQFF.

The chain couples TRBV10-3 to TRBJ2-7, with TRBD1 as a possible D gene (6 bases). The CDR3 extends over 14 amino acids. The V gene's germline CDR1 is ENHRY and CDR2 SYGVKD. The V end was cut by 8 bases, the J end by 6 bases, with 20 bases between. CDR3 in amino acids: CAIGTGLGLTEQYF. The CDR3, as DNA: TGTGCCATCGGTACAGGGCTTGGTCTAACCGAGCAGTACTTC.